Reported below is one T cell receptor beta chain. The antigen is unknown. Trimming stripped 7 bases from V and 4 bases from J, with 17 bases between. Per the germline V gene, CDR1 is MNHNS and CDR2 is SASEGT. The CDR3 has 15 residues. This sample is drawn from a study of cytomegalovirus exposure and HLA in healthy donors. Study-wide background: Tens of millions of unique TCRs from HLA-typed donors were held in an early data release. Findings and limits, study-wide: Follow-up analysis later connected one missense variant in DCLRE1C with trimming of TCR beta V- and J-genes.

PCR used 60 Vbeta primers and 13 Jbeta primers. TCRdb's copy holds only in-frame clones and misses some; the assay was immunoSEQ multiplex PCR. The repertoire holds around 230,000 clones, with roughly 78% as singletons. The chain uses TRBV6-1 and TRBJ2-1; weak D call: TRBD2 (6 bases). The receptor comes from a boy aged 5-17 years in good health and CMV-seronegative. The specimen sequenced was PBMCs. This CDR3 is CASTSGVADYNEQFF. CDR3 bases: TGTGCCAGCACCTCCGGGGTAGCGGATTACAATGAGCAGTTCTTC.